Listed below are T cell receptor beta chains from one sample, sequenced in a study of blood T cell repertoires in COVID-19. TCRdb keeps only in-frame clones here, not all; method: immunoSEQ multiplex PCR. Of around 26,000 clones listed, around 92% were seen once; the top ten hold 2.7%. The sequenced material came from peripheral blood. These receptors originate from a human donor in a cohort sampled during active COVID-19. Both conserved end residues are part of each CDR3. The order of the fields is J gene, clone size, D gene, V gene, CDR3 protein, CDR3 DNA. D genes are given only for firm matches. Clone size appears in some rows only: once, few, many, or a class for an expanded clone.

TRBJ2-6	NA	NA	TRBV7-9	CASSSSLSLPGANVLTF	TGTGCCAGCAGCTCGAGCCTGTCCCTCCCCGGGGCCAACGTCCTGACTTTC
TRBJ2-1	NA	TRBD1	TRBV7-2	CASSTWTGVYNEQFF	TGTGCCAGCAGCACCTGGACAGGGGTATACAATGAGCAGTTCTTC
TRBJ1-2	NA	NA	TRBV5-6	CASSREYGYTF	TGTGCCAGCAGCCGGGAGTATGGCTACACCTTC
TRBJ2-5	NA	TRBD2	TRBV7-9	CAGSGTSGETQYF	TGTGCCGGGTCCGGGACTAGTGGTGAGACCCAGTACTTC
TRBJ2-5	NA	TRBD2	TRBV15	CATSRDSPSGETQYF	TGTGCCACCAGCAGAGATTCCCCTAGCGGGGAGACCCAGTACTTC
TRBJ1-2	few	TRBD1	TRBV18	CASSPGDRGNGYTF	TGTGCCAGCTCACCGGGGGACAGGGGGAATGGCTACACCTTC
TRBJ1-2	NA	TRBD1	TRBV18	CASSPRDRWDGYTF	TGTGCCAGCTCACCAAGGGACAGGTGGGATGGCTACACCTTC
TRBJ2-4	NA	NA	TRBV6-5	CASAPGAKNIQYF	TGTGCCAGCGCCCCAGGGGCCAAAAACATTCAGTACTTC
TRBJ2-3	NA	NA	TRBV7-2	CASSLNGGGQYF	TGTGCCAGCAGCTTAAATGGGGGCGGGCAGTATTTT
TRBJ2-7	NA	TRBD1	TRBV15	CATSPRQGAYEQYF	TGTGCCACCAGCCCGCGACAGGGGGCGTACGAGCAGTACTTC
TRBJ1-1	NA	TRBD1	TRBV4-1	CASSQEMTGGPNTEAFF	TGCGCCAGCAGCCAAGAAATGACAGGGGGGCCTAACACTGAAGCTTTCTTT
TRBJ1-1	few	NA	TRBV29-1	CSVGLPGSNTEAFF	TGCAGCGTTGGTCTACCGGGGAGTAACACTGAAGCTTTCTTT
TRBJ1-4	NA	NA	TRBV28	CASSFVGQGEKLFF	TGTGCCAGCAGTTTCGTGGGGCAGGGTGAAAAACTGTTTTTT
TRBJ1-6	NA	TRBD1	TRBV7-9	CASSPGQGGSPLHF	TGTGCCAGCAGCCCAGGACAGGGTGGTTCACCCCTCCACTTT
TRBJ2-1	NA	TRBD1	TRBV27	CASSGNRGPYNEQFF	TGTGCCAGCAGTGGAAACAGGGGGCCCTACAATGAGCAGTTCTTC
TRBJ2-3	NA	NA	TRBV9	CASSAGTVRDRKTSTDTQYF	TGTGCCAGCAGCGCAGGTACGGTGCGGGACAGAAAAACTAGCACAGATACGCAGTATTTT
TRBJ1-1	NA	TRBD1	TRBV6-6	CASSHRQGGTEAFF	TGTGCCAGCAGTCACCGACAGGGGGGCACTGAAGCTTTCTTT
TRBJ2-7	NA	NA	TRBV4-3	CASSQSFAGSYEQYF	TGCGCCAGCAGCCAATCCTTTGCAGGGTCCTACGAGCAGTACTTC
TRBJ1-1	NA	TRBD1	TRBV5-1	CASSLPGQSGVMNTEAFF	TGCGCCAGCAGCTTGCCGGGACAGTCGGGAGTTATGAACACTGAAGCTTTCTTT
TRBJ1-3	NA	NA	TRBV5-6	CATGFAGLAGNTIYF	TGTGCCACCGGATTCGCAGGTCTTGCTGGAAACACCATATATTTT
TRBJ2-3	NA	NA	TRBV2	CASSSGVPPPYF	TGTGCCAGCAGCTCCGGGGTCCCCCCCCCGTATTTT
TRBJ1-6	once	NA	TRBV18	CASSPTPGDSPLHF	TGTGCCAGCTCACCCACGCCGGGTGATTCACCCCTCCACTTT
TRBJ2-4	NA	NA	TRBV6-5	CASSPPGVDIQYF	TGTGCCAGCAGTCCCCCGGGGGTGGACATTCAGTACTTC
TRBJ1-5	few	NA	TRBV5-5	CASNWGGDNQPQHF	TGTGCCAGCAACTGGGGGGGAGACAATCAGCCCCAGCATTTT
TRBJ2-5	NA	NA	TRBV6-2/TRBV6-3	CASSRIELAHKTQYF	TGTGCCAGCAGTCGCATAGAACTAGCCCACAAGACCCAGTACTTC
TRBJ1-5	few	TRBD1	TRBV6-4	CASSMVAGGWEPQHF	TGTGCCAGCAGTATGGTGGCAGGGGGCTGGGAGCCCCAGCATTTT
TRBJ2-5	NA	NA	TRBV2	CASSTGFGETQYF	TGTGCCAGCAGCACAGGGTTTGGGGAGACCCAGTACTTC
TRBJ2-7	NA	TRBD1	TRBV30	CAWTGTVVSYEQYF	TGTGCCTGGACCGGGACAGTGGTAAGCTACGAGCAGTACTTC
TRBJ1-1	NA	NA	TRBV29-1	CSDSWARGVMNTEAFF	TGCAGCGACTCGTGGGCCCGGGGTGTTATGAACACTGAAGCTTTCTTT
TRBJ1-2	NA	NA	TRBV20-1	CSASHLAGGEDGYTF	TGCAGTGCTAGTCACCTGGCGGGGGGCGAGGATGGCTACACCTTC
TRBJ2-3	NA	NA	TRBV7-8	CASSQDRGADTQYF	TGTGCCAGCAGCCAGGACAGAGGAGCAGATACGCAGTATTTT